These T cell receptor beta chains were read from a single sample in a study of T cells after yellow fever vaccination. TCRdb processed the 5' RACE reads anew with MiXCR; each CDR3 protein has one entry. The table records fewer than 450,000 distinct CDR3 sequences, about 8.3% of them present only once. The sequences come from PBMCs, collected more than 35 days after the first yellow fever vaccination. The receptors here all came from a man between 18 and 29 years old who received the YFV17D yellow fever vaccine. The CDR3 runs from the conserved cysteine through the conserved F or W. Fields, in order: D gene, clone size, J gene, V gene, CDR3 protein, CDR3 DNA. A D gene is named only where the DNA matches it firmly. Size is omitted from some rows. Given values are once, few, many or a class for expanded clones.

d_gene: NA
abundance: few
j_gene: TRBJ2-1
v_gene: TRBV4-3
CDR3aa: CASSQDLGGPRNEQFF
CDR3nt: TGCGCCAGCAGCCAAGATTTGGGGGGGCCGAGGAATGAGCAGTTCTTC

d_gene: TRBD1
abundance: NA
j_gene: TRBJ2-4
v_gene: TRBV12-3/TRBV12-4
CDR3aa: CASSPSGGAKNIQYF
CDR3nt: TGTGCCAGCAGTCCCTCAGGGGGAGCCAAAAACATTCAGTACTTC

d_gene: NA
abundance: few
j_gene: TRBJ1-6
v_gene: TRBV6-5
CDR3aa: CASRLTGSAYNSPLHF
CDR3nt: TGTGCCAGCAGACTTACAGGGAGCGCCTATAATTCACCCCTCCACTTT

d_gene: TRBD1
abundance: NA
j_gene: TRBJ1-5
v_gene: TRBV5-1
CDR3aa: CASSLGQGINQPQHF
CDR3nt: TGCGCCAGCAGCTTGGGACAGGGTATCAATCAGCCCCAGCATTTT

d_gene: NA
abundance: few
j_gene: TRBJ1-5
v_gene: TRBV6-2/TRBV6-3
CDR3aa: CARLLPPDQPQHF
CDR3nt: TGTGCCCGCCTTCTTCCCCCCGATCAGCCCCAGCATTTT

d_gene: TRBD1
abundance: NA
j_gene: TRBJ2-1
v_gene: TRBV7-6
CDR3aa: CASSWTGEAYYNEQFF
CDR3nt: TGTGCCAGCAGCTGGACAGGGGAAGCCTACTACAATGAGCAGTTCTTC

d_gene: NA
abundance: many
j_gene: TRBJ2-1
v_gene: TRBV20-1
CDR3aa: CSALDFTSGNEQFF
CDR3nt: TGCAGTGCTCTGGATTTTACCTCGGGCAATGAGCAGTTCTTC

d_gene: NA
abundance: few
j_gene: TRBJ2-5
v_gene: TRBV2
CDR3aa: CASSEGPHNLETQYF
CDR3nt: TGTGCCAGCAGTGAAGGCCCACACAATTTGGAGACCCAGTACTTC

d_gene: NA
abundance: many
j_gene: TRBJ2-5
v_gene: TRBV7-8
CDR3aa: CASSATDQKTQYF
CDR3nt: TGTGCCAGCAGCGCCACAGACCAGAAGACCCAGTACTTC

d_gene: TRBD1
abundance: NA
j_gene: TRBJ2-1
v_gene: TRBV13
CDR3aa: CASSLRDRGPLEQFF
CDR3nt: TGTGCCAGCAGCTTACGAGACAGGGGGCCCCTTGAGCAGTTCTTC

d_gene: TRBD2
abundance: NA
j_gene: TRBJ2-7
v_gene: TRBV7-2
CDR3aa: CASSFGSGVDEQYF
CDR3nt: TGTGCCAGCAGCTTTGGGAGCGGGGTGGACGAGCAGTACTTC

d_gene: NA
abundance: NA
j_gene: TRBJ1-2
v_gene: TRBV4-2
CDR3aa: CASSQAQSTYGYTF
CDR3nt: TGTGCCAGCAGCCAAGCCCAGTCTACGTATGGCTACACCTTC

d_gene: NA
abundance: few
j_gene: TRBJ2-1
v_gene: TRBV6-5
CDR3aa: CASSYRVDNEQFF
CDR3nt: TGTGCCAGCAGTTACAGGGTGGACAATGAGCAGTTCTTC

d_gene: NA
abundance: NA
j_gene: TRBJ1-2
v_gene: TRBV5-1
CDR3aa: CASSLGLRAGGYTF
CDR3nt: TGCGCCAGCAGCTTGGGTTTGAGGGCCGGTGGCTACACCTTC

d_gene: NA
abundance: NA
j_gene: TRBJ2-3
v_gene: TRBV11-2
CDR3aa: CASSLGGLEPANTQYF
CDR3nt: TGTGCCAGCAGCCTCGGTGGTCTAGAGCCCGCCAATACGCAGTATTTT

d_gene: NA
abundance: few
j_gene: TRBJ2-5
v_gene: TRBV20-1
CDR3aa: CSAATVVVLGETQYF
CDR3nt: TGCAGTGCCGCCACCGTCGTCGTACTGGGGGAGACCCAGTACTTC

d_gene: TRBD1
abundance: many
j_gene: TRBJ1-5
v_gene: TRBV15
CDR3aa: CATSGQGSNQPQHF
CDR3nt: TGTGCCACCAGCGGACAGGGGAGTAATCAGCCCCAGCATTTT

d_gene: NA
abundance: few
j_gene: TRBJ2-5
v_gene: TRBV27
CDR3aa: CASITRWGGQETQYF
CDR3nt: TGTGCCAGCATCACCCGCTGGGGAGGCCAAGAGACCCAGTACTTC

d_gene: NA
abundance: NA
j_gene: TRBJ2-3
v_gene: TRBV5-1
CDR3aa: CASSTDSTDTQYF
CDR3nt: TGCGCCAGCAGCACGGACAGCACAGATACGCAGTATTTT

d_gene: TRBD1
abundance: few
j_gene: TRBJ2-5
v_gene: TRBV12-3/TRBV12-4
CDR3aa: CASSLGTGKKTQYF
CDR3nt: TGTGCCAGCAGCCTCGGGACAGGGAAAAAGACCCAGTACTTC

d_gene: NA
abundance: NA
j_gene: TRBJ2-1
v_gene: TRBV11-2
CDR3aa: CASSSLGPHEQFF
CDR3nt: TGTGCCAGCAGCTCTCTAGGACCCCATGAGCAGTTCTTC

d_gene: TRBD2
abundance: NA
j_gene: TRBJ2-7
v_gene: TRBV12-3/TRBV12-4
CDR3aa: CASSSRGGSYYEQNF
CDR3nt: TGTGCCAGCAGTTCGCGGGGGGGCAGCTACTACGAGCAGAACTTC

d_gene: NA
abundance: NA
j_gene: TRBJ1-5
v_gene: TRBV5-6
CDR3aa: CASSTSYRSPQPQHF
CDR3nt: TGTGCCAGCAGCACGTCGTACCGGAGCCCTCAGCCCCAGCATTTT

d_gene: TRBD2
abundance: NA
j_gene: TRBJ2-1
v_gene: TRBV9
CDR3aa: CASSSPAGAPNEQFF
CDR3nt: TGTGCCAGCAGCTCACCAGCGGGGGCCCCAAATGAGCAGTTCTTC

d_gene: NA
abundance: NA
j_gene: TRBJ2-5
v_gene: TRBV4-1
CDR3aa: CASSPNFRVLGRETQYF
CDR3nt: TGCGCCAGCAGCCCAAATTTCCGGGTTTTAGGGAGGGAGACCCAGTACTTC

d_gene: TRBD1
abundance: NA
j_gene: TRBJ2-7
v_gene: TRBV14
CDR3aa: CASSQEGQGFYEQYF
CDR3nt: TGTGCCAGCAGCCAAGAGGGACAGGGATTTTACGAGCAGTACTTC

d_gene: NA
abundance: few
j_gene: TRBJ1-1
v_gene: TRBV7-9
CDR3aa: CASSLASEAFF
CDR3nt: TGTGCCAGCAGCTTGGCCTCTGAAGCTTTCTTT

d_gene: NA
abundance: NA
j_gene: TRBJ2-2
v_gene: TRBV6-1
CDR3aa: CASKQGGNTGELFF
CDR3nt: TGTGCCAGCAAGCAGGGGGGGAACACCGGGGAGCTGTTTTTT